These 25 T cell receptor beta chains share one sample of origin, sequenced in a study of beta chain features in type 1 diabetes. Overall study results and limits: Type 1 diabetes patients had TCRB CDR3s that were shorter (moderately but significantly so) in all four CD4+ subsets.

All of the isolated RNA was reverse transcribed, so expressed TCRB transcripts were sequenced. The method was immunoSEQ multiplex PCR; TCRdb's version includes in-frame clones alone and lacks a portion of them. The sample carries tens of thousands of clones, approximately 40% recorded once. These receptors have no identified antigens. The sample taken for sequencing was stem cell memory CD4+ T cells from blood. These receptors were obtained from a man aged 25-40 years with type 1 diabetes.

The chain carries TRBV11-1 and TRBJ2-3; D is possibly TRBD2 (5 bases). V lost 6 bases, J lost 0 bases, and 7 bases lay in between. Germline values: CDR1 SGHAT, CDR2 FQDESV (reference sequence). CDR3 length: 13 residues. CDR3 DNA: TGTGCCAGCAGGCTAGCCAGCACAGATACGCAGTATTTT. Encoded protein: CASRLASTDTQYF.

This clone was detected a few times. V usage is TRBV5-1 and J usage is TRBJ2-7; TRBD2 matches 9 bases. Unmatched junction bases numbered 8, after V lost 7 bases and J lost 0 bases. The CDR3 runs to 15 residues. Germline V gene sequence: CDR1 SGHRS, CDR2 YFSETQ. CDR3 protein: CASAFMTSGSYEQYF. CDR3 DNA sequence: TGCGCCAGCGCATTTATGACTAGCGGCTCCTACGAGCAGTACTTC.

On this clone itself: One end of the junction varies from germline; a read error may be responsible. The chain has TRBV6-1 and TRBJ2-2; D uncertain. The CDR3 runs 12 residues. CDR1 MNHNS and CDR2 SASEGT come from the germline V gene. DNA of the CDR3: TGTGCCGGCAGGAGTCCGACCGGGGAGCTGTTTTTT. It encodes CAGRSPTGELFF.

The gene calls are TRBV4-3 and TRBJ2-4, with TRBD2 matching 10 bases. Trimming at V came to 0 bases and at J to 6 bases, leaving 11 bases not matched to a gene. Germline V lookup: CDR1 LGHNA, CDR2 YSLEER. The CDR3 consists of 18 residues. CDR3 in DNA: TGCGCCAGCAGCCAAGATTTAAGCGGGAGGGCCGCGGGAAACATTCAGTACTTC. Protein: CASSQDLSGRAAGNIQYF.

This clone was seen more than once but under ten times. CDR3 in amino acids: CASSLEREIDTQYF. CDR3 sequence (DNA): TGTGCCAGCAGTCTGGAGCGGGAGATCGATACGCAGTATTTT. The chain uses TRBV6-1 and TRBJ2-3; 8 positions agree with TRBD2. The CDR3 loop spans 14 amino acids. J gave up 6 bases and V 5 bases, and 7 bases lay outside the gene matches. Germline V lookup: CDR1 MNHNS, CDR2 SASEGT.

The rearrangement links TRBV5-4 to TRBJ2-1; 11 bases agree with TRBD2. This CDR3 has 17 residues. Looked up from germline, CDR1 is SGHNT and CDR2 is YYREEE (reference sequence). Germline trimming cut 5 bases from V and 1 base from J; bases unmatched to any gene: 8. The CDR3, as DNA: TGTGCCAGCAGAAAGGCGGGACTAGCGGATTCCTACAATGAGCAGTTCTTC. It codes for CASRKAGLADSYNEQFF.

This chain connects TRBV9 to TRBJ2-1; 7 bases line up with TRBD2. The CDR3 is made up of 15 amino acids. Looked up from germline, CDR1 is SGDLS and CDR2 is YYNGEE. Unmatched junction bases numbered 4, after V lost 0 bases and J lost 4 bases. CDR3 nucleotide sequence: TGTGCCAGCAGCGTAGGAGCTAGCGGTTACAATGAGCAGTTCTTC. Amino acids: CASSVGASGYNEQFF.

This clone was seen a few times. The genes are TRBV7-3 and TRBJ2-2, with 7 nucleotides matching TRBD1. V trimming: 4 bases; J trimming: 0 bases; junction bases outside the gene matches: 5. The CDR3 sequence is 16 residues long. The germline CDR1 and CDR2 sequences are SGHTA and FQGTGA. CDR3: CASSSTGVTNTGELFF. The CDR3 DNA sequence: TGTGCCAGCAGCTCAACAGGGGTAACGAACACCGGGGAGCTGTTTTTT.

This rearrangement joins TRBV6-6 to TRBJ2-5; maybe TRBD2 (5 bases). V was trimmed by 2 bases and J by 5 bases, leaving 6 bases between them. The CDR3 extends over 12 amino acids. Germline CDR1 and CDR2: MNHNY and SVGAGI (reference sequence). The CDR3 coding sequence is TGTGCCAGCAGTTACACGGGGGAGACCCAGTACTTC. Its protein is CASSYTGETQYF.

The CDR3 sequence is CASSLPSGSLRTGELFF. DNA of the CDR3: TGTGCCAGCAGCCTTCCTAGCGGGAGCCTGAGAACCGGGGAGCTGTTTTTT. The rearrangement joins TRBV5-6 to TRBJ2-2; 10 bases are a match to TRBD2. The CDR3 runs 17 residues. Germline V gene sequence: CDR1 SGHDT, CDR2 YYEEEE. The V gene end was trimmed by 4 bases and the J gene end by 5 bases; junction bases not matched to a gene: 11.

This sequence joins TRBV19 and TRBJ2-2; D gene unclear. The V and J ends lost 5 bases and 5 bases respectively, with 6 bases between them. CDR3 length: 12 amino acids. Germline V gene lookup returns CDR1 LNHDA and CDR2 SQIVND (reference sequence). The CDR3 nucleotides read TGTGCCAGTAGTCCGCGGACCGGGGAGCTGTTTTTT. This sequence encodes CASSPRTGELFF.

The genes are TRBV19 and TRBJ1-5; no reliable D call. The CDR3 is made up of 12 amino acids. V was pared by 3 bases and J by 8 bases, with 8 bases between. Looked up from germline, CDR1 is LNHDA and CDR2 is SQIVND (reference sequence). The CDR3 sequence is CASSIYREPQHF. CDR3 DNA: TGTGCCAGTAGTATTTACCGGGAGCCCCAGCATTTT. Drawing the rest from reference TRBV19 and TRBJ1-5, the complete variable domain is DGGITQSPKYLFRKEGQNVTLSCEQNLNHDAMYWYRQDPGQGLRLIYYSQIVNDFQKGDIAEGYSVSREKKESFPLTVTSAQKNPTAFYLCASSIYREPQHFGDGTRLSIL.

A few counts support this clone. The chain is built from TRBV6-6 and TRBJ2-7, with D perhaps TRBD1 (5 bases). Germline-derived CDR1 and CDR2 are MNHNY and SVGAGI (reference sequence). The CDR3 extends over 13 amino acids. V was shortened by 8 bases and J by 2 bases, with 13 bases between the two germline ends. The CDR3 DNA follows: TGTGCCAGCGGGGCCCCGCAGACCTACGAGCAGTACTTC. Its translation is CASGAPQTYEQYF.

This rearrangement joins TRBV28 to TRBJ2-3; TRBD2 aligns across 10 bases. Losses at the gene ends were 5 bases for V and 2 bases for J; bases not matched to a gene: 10. This CDR3 is built from 17 residues. Germline CDR1 is MDHEN and CDR2 is SYDVKM. CDR3 residues: CASSPAPLAGATDTQYF. The CDR3 coding sequence is TGTGCCAGCAGTCCCGCCCCTCTAGCGGGGGCCACAGATACGCAGTATTTT.

The chain employs TRBV7-3 and TRBJ1-2; 7 bases map to TRBD1. Germline-derived CDR1 and CDR2 are SGHTA and FQGTGA. With 5 bases clipped from V and 7 bases from J, the junction kept 7 bases outside the gene matches. CDR3 size: 13 residues. CDR3 sequence reads: CASSPSTGSGYTF. The CDR3 nucleotides are TGTGCCAGCAGCCCGTCGACAGGGAGTGGCTACACCTTC.

This clone occurred a few times. The J gene is TRBJ2-5, the V gene TRBV7-9, with D maybe TRBD1 (5 bases). CDR1 is SEHNR, CDR2 FQNEAQ, per germline (reference sequence). CDR3 length equals 12 residues. V lost 8 bases to trimming and J lost 1 base, with 8 bases between them. CDR3 nucleotides: TGTGCCAGCGGTGGGGCCCAAGAGACCCAGTACTTC. Encoded protein: CASGGAQETQYF.

This clone showed up just a few times. The chain links TRBV6-5 to TRBJ1-2; D possibly corresponds to TRBD1 (5 bases). V lost 4 bases and J 7 bases, leaving 10 bases between the germline ends. This CDR3 is 12 amino acids long. The V gene's germline CDR1 is MNHEY and CDR2 SVGAGI. The CDR3 loop is CASSLGRSGYTF. The CDR3 bases are TGTGCCAGCAGTTTGGGGCGCAGTGGCTACACCTTC.

The CDR3 DNA is TGTGCCAGTAGTATGAGTCTTGAAGAGACCCAGTACTTC. Protein: CASSMSLEETQYF. The chain joins TRBV19 to TRBJ2-5; D is unclear. This CDR3 comprises 13 residues. The V gene lost 3 bases and the J gene lost 3 bases, with 8 bases spanning the gap. In germline, CDR1 is LNHDA, CDR2 SQIVND (reference sequence).

CDR3 protein: CASSTATGLSYEQYF. The CDR3 DNA is TGTGCCAGTAGTACCGCGACAGGGCTCTCCTACGAGCAGTACTTC. V is TRBV19 and J is TRBJ2-7; 7 bases line up with TRBD1. With 4 bases clipped from V and 0 bases from J, the junction kept 6 bases outside the gene matches. CDR1 and CDR2 (germline): LNHDA, SQIVND (reference sequence). The CDR3 consists of 15 residues.

This clone was seen more than once but under ten times. The rearrangement joins TRBV2 to TRBJ2-1, with 8 bases aligning to TRBD2. The CDR3 totals 15 residues. CDR1 and CDR2 from the germline V gene are SNHLY and FYNNEI. The J segment lost 5 bases and the V segment lost 6 bases, leaving 9 bases of the junction unmatched. The CDR3 is CASRGPGLDNNEQFF. For the CDR3, the DNA is TGTGCCAGCAGGGGACCGGGACTAGATAACAATGAGCAGTTCTTC.

This chain joins TRBV5-6 and TRBJ1-2, with a weak D call TRBD1 (5 bases). Germline assignment: CDR1 SGHDT and CDR2 YYEEEE. Deletions cut 0 bases from V and 3 bases from J, with 18 bases between. This CDR3 has 17 residues. This CDR3 is CASSLVGKGLLYYGYTF. In DNA, the CDR3 is TGTGCCAGCAGCTTGGTAGGAAAGGGGTTGCTATACTATGGCTACACCTTC.

This sequence joins TRBV19 and TRBJ1-2; TRBD1 matches 9 bases. In germline, CDR1 is LNHDA, CDR2 SQIVND (reference sequence). The trim removed 6 bases at V and 8 bases at J, leaving 13 bases unmatched. There are 15 residues in the CDR3. CDR3 region: CASRATPGQGTGYTF. The CDR3 nucleotides read TGTGCCAGTAGGGCTACACCGGGACAGGGCACAGGCTACACCTTC.

The genes are TRBV9 and TRBJ2-5; D may be TRBD1 (6 bases). Per the germline V gene, CDR1 is SGDLS and CDR2 is YYNGEE. The CDR3 has 15 residues. V lost 4 bases to trimming and J lost 4 bases, with 17 bases between them. CDR3 amino acids: CASSQGHRGPETQYF. CDR3 DNA: TGTGCCAGCAGCCAGGGACATCGGGGTCCAGAGACCCAGTACTTC.

The chain links TRBV19 to TRBJ1-1; TRBD1 agrees at 9 bases. Germline V gene lookup returns CDR1 LNHDA and CDR2 SQIVND (reference sequence). CDR3 length: 16 amino acids. Trimming cost V 5 bases and J 4 bases; bases outside gene matches: 11. CDR3 sequence (DNA): TGTGCCAGTAGTGATAATTACAGGGGGCGAGGCACTGAAGCTTTCTTT. Amino acids: CASSDNYRGRGTEAFF.

The V call is TRBV6-1, the J call TRBJ2-1, with TRBD1 matching 10 bases. The CDR3 runs 14 residues. The ends lost 7 bases at V and 4 bases at J; junction bases unmatched: 4. Germline lookup yields CDR1 MNHNS and CDR2 SASEGT. The CDR3, as DNA: TGTGCCAGCAACTGGGACAGGGGTTACAATGAGCAGTTCTTC. Translated: CASNWDRGYNEQFF.